Below are 21 T cell receptor beta chains sequenced from a single sample in a study of T-cell reconstitution after alpha-beta-depleted transplantation in children. This sample's TCRbeta library carried unique molecular identifier barcodes. Via MiXCR, TCRdb re-called the PCR reads, giving one row per CDR3 protein. The table has about 5,900 distinct CDR3 sequences, 15% to 19% seen once. Sample: PBMCs, mostly from graft donor cells, taken 180 days after TCRalphabeta/CD19-depleted stem cell transplant. Receptor source: a patient between 2 and 10 years old who had a stem cell transplant for inherited bone marrow failure, so the T cells may come from the graft donor.

This clonotype appeared many times. An end of the junction does not agree with germline; a read error may underlie this. The CDR3 DNA reads TGTGCTAGCAGCTTAGTCGGGGTTGAGACCCAGTACTTC. Encoded protein: CASSLVGVETQYF. The chain is built from TRBV7-7 and TRBJ2-5, with D possibly TRBD2 on 5 matching bases. The CDR3 is 13 residues long. Looked up from germline, CDR1 is SSHAT and CDR2 is FNYEAQ (reference sequence).

In this sample, this clonotype turned up many times. DNA for the CDR3: TGCAGCGTCGACAGGTTAGCGGATACGCAGTATTTT. The encoded protein is CSVDRLADTQYF. The chain employs TRBV29-1 and TRBJ2-3, with D tentatively TRBD1 (6 bases). The CDR3 is 12 amino acids. V lost 6 bases to trimming and J lost 6 bases, with 13 bases between them. In germline, CDR1 is SQVTM, CDR2 ANQGSEA.

This clonotype was counted ten times or more. The V and J genes are TRBV15 and TRBJ2-5; D uncertain. V lost 4 bases and J 2 bases, leaving 11 bases between the germline ends. This CDR3 contains 14 residues. Germline assignment: CDR1 LNHNV and CDR2 YYDKDF (reference sequence). The DNA for the CDR3 is TGTGCCACCAGCAAGGGCAGAGCACAAGAGACCCAGTACTTC. Protein product: CATSKGRAQETQYF.

In its sample, this clonotype was seen many times. J is TRBJ2-1 and V is TRBV20-1; D remains unclear. V lost 6 bases and J 6 bases, leaving 15 bases between the germline ends. The CDR3 totals 13 residues. Per germline, CDR1 DFQATT and CDR2 SNEGSKA (reference sequence). Written as DNA, the CDR3 is TGCAGTGCCGAAGAGTTAGGAGTCAATGAGCAGTTCTTC. Amino acid sequence: CSAEELGVNEQFF.

This clonotype was seen repeatedly, ten times or more. The chain has TRBV4-2 and TRBJ2-5; D possibly corresponds to TRBD1 (5 bases). Germline V gives CDR1 LGHNA, CDR2 YNFKEQ. The CDR3 loop spans 15 amino acids. Trimming took off 1 base at V and 1 base at J, with 10 bases between the two ends. The CDR3 reads CASSQVEGVQETQYF. Here the CDR3 DNA reads TGTGCCAGCAGCCAAGTGGAAGGGGTCCAAGAGACCCAGTACTTC.

The J gene is TRBJ2-1, the V gene TRBV7-3, with 7 bases lining up with TRBD2. The CDR3 consists of 15 residues. In germline, CDR1 is SGHTA, CDR2 FQGTGA. The J segment lost 7 bases and the V segment lost 2 bases, leaving 8 bases of the junction unmatched. The CDR3 spells CASSLFAGELNEQFF. Here the CDR3 DNA reads TGTGCCAGCAGCTTATTTGCGGGGGAGTTGAATGAGCAGTTCTTC.

This clonotype was counted at least ten times. The gene calls are TRBV12-3 or TRBV12-4 and TRBJ1-4; D gene ambiguous. The CDR3 length is 13 residues. V was clipped by 8 bases and J by 4 bases, with 11 bases between them. The DNA of the CDR3 is TGTGCCAGCGGATATACGTATAATGAAAAACTGTTTTTT. Translated, it gives CASGYTYNEKLFF.

This clonotype has ten or more counts. The rearrangement links TRBV7-2 to TRBJ2-2; D is tentatively TRBD1 or TRBD2 (5 bases each). V was clipped by 2 bases and J by 0 bases, with 10 bases between them. The germline CDR1 and CDR2 sequences are SGHTA and FQGNSA. This CDR3 contains 16 residues. DNA for the CDR3: TGTGCCAGCAGCTTATTTGGGACGGCGAACACCGGGGAGCTGTTTTTT. As protein: CASSLFGTANTGELFF.

The gene calls are TRBV6-1 and TRBJ2-2; 12 nucleotides align to TRBD1. CDR3 length equals 18 residues. Germline assignment: CDR1 MNHNS and CDR2 SASEGT. Trimming took 4 bases from V and 8 from J; bases not matched to a gene: 14. This CDR3 is CASSGRLGQGAVRGELFF. The CDR3, as DNA: TGTGCCAGCAGTGGACGCCTGGGACAGGGGGCGGTTAGGGGGGAGCTGTTTTTT.

This clonotype was recorded at least ten times. This chain connects TRBV6-5 to TRBJ1-5, with 9 bases that match TRBD1. This CDR3 has 16 amino acids. Germline values: CDR1 MNHEY, CDR2 SVGAGI. V lost 11 bases and J lost 1; bases outside the gene matches: 12. For the CDR3, the DNA is TGTGCCTCTTGGGACAGGGATTTCTGGAGCAATCAGCCCCAGCATTTT. Residues: CASWDRDFWSNQPQHF.

In this sample, this clonotype turned up many times. The gene calls are TRBV7-9 and TRBJ2-7, with D unclear. Trimming shortened V by 4 bases and J by 2 bases, and 12 bases separated the two germline ends. This CDR3 has 14 residues. CDR1 and CDR2 (germline): SEHNR, FQNEAQ (reference sequence). The CDR3 DNA follows: TGTGCCAGCAGCTCCCCTAGTGTCACCTACGAGCAGTACTTC. Translation: CASSSPSVTYEQYF. Filled out from reference TRBV7-9 and TRBJ2-7, the complete variable domain reads DTGVSQNPRHKITKRGQNVTFRCDPISEHNRLYWYRQTLGQGPEFLTYFQNEAQLEKSRLLSDRFSAERPKGSFSTLEIQRTEQGDSAMYLCASSSPSVTYEQYFGPGTRLTVT.

This clonotype was detected a few times. J is TRBJ2-2 and V is TRBV6-2 or TRBV6-3, with D perhaps TRBD2 (6 bases). V was trimmed by 2 bases and J by 7 bases, leaving 17 bases between them. The CDR3 is made up of 16 amino acids. Germline CDR1 MNHEY, CDR2 SVGEGT. CDR3 sequence (DNA): TGTGCCAGCAGTTACCTAGGGACGCGGGGCGGCGGGGAGCTGTTTTTT. This gives the protein CASSYLGTRGGGELFF.

This clonotype appeared many times. The chain links TRBV6-2 or TRBV6-3 to TRBJ2-1; the match to TRBD1 covers 7 bases. This CDR3 has 16 residues. Germline loops: CDR1 MNHEY, CDR2 SVGEGT. V lost 5 bases, J lost 3 bases, and 10 bases stayed unmatched. The DNA for the CDR3 is TGTGCCAGCAGTGAACACAGGGGCTTACTCTACAATGAGCAGTTCTTC. Protein: CASSEHRGLLYNEQFF.

As for this clonotype: One base away lies a much larger clone, so this may be a sequencing read error. The chain carries TRBV2 and TRBJ2-7; perhaps D is TRBD1 or TRBD2 (7 bases each). V was shortened by 5 bases and J by 2 bases, with 13 bases between the two germline ends. CDR1 is SNHLY and CDR2 is FYNNEI in the germline V gene. The CDR3 totals 14 residues. The CDR3 DNA is TGTGCCAGCAGTAATCAGGGGGGGACCTACGAGCAGTACTTC. Its protein is CASSNQGGTYEQYF.

In its sample, this clonotype was seen many times. V usage is TRBV5-4 and J usage is TRBJ2-3; D unclear. Germline V CDR1 and CDR2: SGHNT, YYREEE (reference sequence). The CDR3 length is 13 residues. Trimming removed 3 bases at V and 8 bases at J, with 13 bases between. The CDR3 DNA reads as TGTGCCAGCAGCTCTATAGACGTTGGTACGCAGTATTTT. It yields the protein CASSSIDVGTQYF.

This clonotype was detected ten times or more. The J gene is TRBJ2-1, the V gene TRBV20-1; 8 bases line up with TRBD2. The length of the CDR3 is 14 residues. The V gene's germline CDR1 is DFQATT and CDR2 SNEGSKA (reference sequence). Germline trimming cut 2 bases from V and 4 bases from J; bases unmatched to any gene: 4. CDR3 coding DNA: TGCAGTGCTAGAACTAGCGGAAATTACAATGAGCAGTTCTTC. Protein sequence: CSARTSGNYNEQFF.

In this sample, this clonotype is medium-sized. The chain combines TRBV25-1 with TRBJ2-6; 10 bases are shared with TRBD2. The ends lost 6 bases at V and 3 bases at J; junction bases unmatched: 8. The CDR3 extends over 17 amino acids. Germline CDR1 reads MGHDK; CDR2 reads SYGVNS. DNA of the CDR3: TGTGCCAGCAGCCCGAGCGGGGGGGTAGGTGGGGCCAACGTCCTGACTTTC. The encoded protein is CASSPSGGVGGANVLTF.

This chain uses TRBV5-1 with TRBJ2-1; TRBD1 agrees at 10 bases. The CDR3 is made up of 13 amino acids. V was clipped by 9 bases and J by 2 bases; unmatched bases: 2. Germline CDR1 SGHRS, CDR2 YFSETQ. The CDR3 loop is CATGTGAYNEQFF. As DNA, the CDR3 is TGCGCCACCGGGACAGGGGCCTACAATGAGCAGTTCTTC.

This clonotype showed up many times. This chain links TRBV28 with TRBJ1-5; D is ambiguous. This CDR3 region has 13 residues. Looked up from germline, CDR1 is MDHEN and CDR2 is SYDVKM. V lost 4 bases to trimming and J lost 0 bases, with 4 bases between them. DNA of the CDR3: TGTGCCAGCAGTTCCTATAGCAATCAGCCCCAGCATTTT. As protein: CASSSYSNQPQHF.

This clonotype was counted ten times or more. The chain is built from TRBV6-5 and TRBJ2-5; perhaps TRBD2 as D (5 bases). Trimming stripped 11 bases from V and 5 bases from J, with 15 bases between. The CDR3 has 12 residues. Germline CDR1 and CDR2: MNHEY and SVGAGI. CDR3 sequence reads: CAAGRGGETQYF. The CDR3 nucleotides are TGTGCCGCAGGCCGGGGTGGGGAGACCCAGTACTTC.

This clonotype was found many times. The V call is TRBV27, the J call TRBJ2-1; no firm D call. The germline gives CDR1 MNHEY, CDR2 SMNVEV (reference sequence). The germline V and J ends were trimmed by 3 bases and 14 bases, with 20 bases remaining between them. CDR3 size: 14 residues. The CDR3 DNA reads TGTGCCAGCAGTTTGGGTAGTGGGGTAGCAAAAGAGTTCTTC. Translating it yields CASSLGSGVAKEFF.